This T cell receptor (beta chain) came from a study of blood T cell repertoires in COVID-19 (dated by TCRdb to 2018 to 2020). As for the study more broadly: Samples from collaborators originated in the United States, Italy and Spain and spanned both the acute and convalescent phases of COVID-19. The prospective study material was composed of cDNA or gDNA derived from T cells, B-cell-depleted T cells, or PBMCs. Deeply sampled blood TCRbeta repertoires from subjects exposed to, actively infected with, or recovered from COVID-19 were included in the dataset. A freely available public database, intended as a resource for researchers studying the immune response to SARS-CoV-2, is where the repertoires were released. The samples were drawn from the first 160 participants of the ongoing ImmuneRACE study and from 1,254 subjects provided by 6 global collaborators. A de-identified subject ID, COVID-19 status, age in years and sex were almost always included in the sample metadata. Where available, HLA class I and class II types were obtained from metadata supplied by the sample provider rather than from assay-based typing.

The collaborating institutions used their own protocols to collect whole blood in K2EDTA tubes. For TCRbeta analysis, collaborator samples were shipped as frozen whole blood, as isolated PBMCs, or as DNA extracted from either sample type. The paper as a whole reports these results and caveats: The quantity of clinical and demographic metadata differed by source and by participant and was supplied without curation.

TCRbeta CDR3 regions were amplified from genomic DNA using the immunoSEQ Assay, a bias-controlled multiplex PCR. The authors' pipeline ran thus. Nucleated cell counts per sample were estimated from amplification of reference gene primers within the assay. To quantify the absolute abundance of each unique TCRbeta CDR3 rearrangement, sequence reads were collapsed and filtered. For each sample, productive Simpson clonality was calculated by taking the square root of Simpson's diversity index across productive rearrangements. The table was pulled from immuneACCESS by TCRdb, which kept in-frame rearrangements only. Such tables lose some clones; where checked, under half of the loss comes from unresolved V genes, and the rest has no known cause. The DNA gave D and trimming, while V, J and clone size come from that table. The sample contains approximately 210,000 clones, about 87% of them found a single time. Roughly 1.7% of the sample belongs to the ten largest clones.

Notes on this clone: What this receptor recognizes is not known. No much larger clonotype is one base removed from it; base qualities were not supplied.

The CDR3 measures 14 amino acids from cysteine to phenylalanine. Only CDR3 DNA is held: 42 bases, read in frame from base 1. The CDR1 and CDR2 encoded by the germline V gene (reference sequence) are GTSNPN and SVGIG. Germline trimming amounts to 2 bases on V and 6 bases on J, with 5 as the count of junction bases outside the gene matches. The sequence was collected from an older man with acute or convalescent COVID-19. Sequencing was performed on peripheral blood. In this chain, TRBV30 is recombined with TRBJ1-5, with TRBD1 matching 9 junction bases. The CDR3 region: CAWSPGQGSQPQHF. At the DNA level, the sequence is TGTGCCTGGAGTCCAGGACAGGGGAGTCAGCCCCAGCATTTT.